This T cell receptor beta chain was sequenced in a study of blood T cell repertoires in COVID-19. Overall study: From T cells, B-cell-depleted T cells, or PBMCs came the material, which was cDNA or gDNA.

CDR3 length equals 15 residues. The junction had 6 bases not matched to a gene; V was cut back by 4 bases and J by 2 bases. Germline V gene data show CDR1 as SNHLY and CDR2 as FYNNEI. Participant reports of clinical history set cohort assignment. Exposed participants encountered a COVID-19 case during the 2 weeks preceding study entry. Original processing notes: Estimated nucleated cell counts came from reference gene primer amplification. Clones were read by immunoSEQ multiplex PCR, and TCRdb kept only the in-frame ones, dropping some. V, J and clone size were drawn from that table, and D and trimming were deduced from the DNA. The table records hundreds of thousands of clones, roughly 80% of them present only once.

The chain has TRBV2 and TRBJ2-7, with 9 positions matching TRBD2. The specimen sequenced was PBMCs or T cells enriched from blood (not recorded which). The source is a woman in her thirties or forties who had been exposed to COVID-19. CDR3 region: CASSAETSGPYEQYF. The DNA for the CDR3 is TGTGCCAGCAGTGCTGAGACTAGCGGTCCCTACGAGCAGTACTTC.